This T cell receptor (beta chain) was recovered during a study of shared clonotypes between healthy human individuals. The repertoire was sequenced with immunoSEQ multiplex PCR; TCRdb's copy has only in-frame clones and lacks some. The data show some 2 million clones, with about 95% seen just once and more than 0.9% held by the top ten. Overall study findings and caveats: What limited the represented genetic and exposure-history diversity was the small number of donors.

Points on this clone: Its cognate antigen is unknown.

CDR1 LGHNA and CDR2 YSLEER come from the germline V gene. With V trimmed by 4 bases and J by 7 bases, 2 bases remained unmatched. The CDR3 length is 15 residues. In the naive CD8 group, cells lacked CD45RO and were positively selected for CCR7, so terminally differentiated effector memory CD45RA+ cells were left out. The sequenced sample was naive CD8+ T cells sorted from blood. The TCR comes from a man aged 18 to 30 in good health. V usage is TRBV4-3 and J usage is TRBJ2-1; 15 nucleotides match TRBD2. CDR3 protein: CASSPGTSGRNEQFF. CDR3 sequence (DNA): TGCGCCAGCAGCCCCGGGACTAGCGGGAGGAATGAGCAGTTCTTC.